This T cell receptor beta chain was documented in a study of blood T cells in healthy people across ages. A note on this clonotype: What it recognizes is unknown.

Study-wide results and limits: Higher diversity, along with more naive CD4+ cells, distinguished long-lived donors from aged donors.

Next came a second PCR, run for about 7 to 12 cycles, which used a sample-barcoded 5' primer along with a J-beta primer mix. TCRdb reprocessed the 5' RACE reads via MiXCR and lists one record per CDR3 protein. The sample carries about 1.8 million distinct CDR3 sequences, 40% to 55% recorded once. Germline V CDR1 and CDR2: SQVTM, ANQGSEA. The CDR3 sequence is 16 residues long. V dropped 3 bases and J dropped 11; count of bases not matched to a gene: 17. The sequence derives from a woman aged 35 to 49 in good health. The sample taken for sequencing was blood. The V call is TRBV29-1, the J call TRBJ2-5; TRBD1 aligns across 11 bases. The CDR3 sequence: CSVDKIGTGGGDEQYF. The CDR3 DNA sequence: TGCAGCGTTGATAAGATCGGGACAGGGGGAGGTGATGAGCAGTACTTC.